This paragraph covers one TCR beta chain sequence. The data stem from a study of blood T cell repertoires in COVID-19. Across the whole study: Italy, Spain and the United States were the sources of the convalescent and acute COVID-19 samples. From T cells, B-cell-depleted T cells, or PBMCs came the material, which was cDNA or gDNA.

Authors' analysis steps: From reference gene primer amplification, estimates of nucleated cell counts were derived. Sequencing was performed with immunoSEQ multiplex PCR; in TCRdb, only in-frame clones are kept and a portion is missing. The V and J calls and clone size come from that table; D and trimming were worked out from the DNA. The data contain about 58,000 clones, 85% to 90% of them singletons. The source of this sequence is a man in his 60s with acute or convalescent COVID-19. The specimen was peripheral blood.

The chain's CDR3 is CASSYWLAQVSSTDTQYF. The CDR3 DNA sequence: TGTGCCAGCAGTTACTGGCTAGCGCAAGTGTCTAGCACAGATACGCAGTATTTT. This chain joins TRBV6-2 or TRBV6-3 and TRBJ2-3, with a tentative D call TRBD2 (6 bases). The CDR3 sequence is 18 residues long. Germline CDR1 and CDR2: MNHEY and SVGEGT. V was clipped by 1 base and J by 0 bases, with 17 bases between them.